This TCR beta chain was identified during a study of CD8 T cells in Susac syndrome. The study's findings and limits: As the study acknowledged, the number of individuals in its TCR sequencing and HLA analysis was relatively small.

A quantity of about 0.5 to 1 ug RNA underwent reverse transcription using random hexamers. It was immunoSEQ multiplex PCR that amplified TCR beta CDR3 across 54 Vbeta and 13 Jbeta. TCRdb called the immunoSEQ multiplex PCR reads again in MiXCR, with one record for every CDR3 protein. Altogether some 200,000 distinct CDR3 sequences are present, about 95% being singletons, with the ten largest covering about 0.1%. A remark on this clonotype: Its antigen is unknown.

CD8+ and CD4+ T cells taken from blood had their TCR beta sequenced. In contrast to the negatively isolated CD8+ and CD4+ T cells, TEMRA cells were FACS-enriched. The germline V gene has CDR1 LNHDA and CDR2 SQIVND (reference sequence). The CDR3 extends over 16 amino acids. V lost 2 bases, J lost 6 bases, and 10 bases stayed unmatched. The chain recombines TRBV19 with TRBJ2-1, with TRBD2 identical over 7 bases. Sequencing was done on a sample of CD4+ T cells from PBMCs. The receptor comes from a human donor in good health. CDR3 loop: CASSITSATRRNEQFF. The CDR3 DNA reads TGTGCCAGTAGTATAACTAGCGCAACCCGTCGCAATGAGCAGTTCTTC. Supplemented by reference TRBV19 and TRBJ2-1, the full variable domain reads DGGITQSPKYLFRKEGQNVTLSCEQNLNHDAMYWYRQDPGQGLRLIYYSQIVNDFQKGDIAEGYSVSREKKESFPLTVTSAQKNPTAFYLCASSITSATRRNEQFFGPGTRLTVL.